This passage covers 13 T cell receptor beta chains from one sample sequenced in a study of T cell responses to AZD1222 COVID-19 vaccine. Profiled with immunoSEQ multiplex PCR; TCRdb holds only in-frame clones, not every one. The table has approximately 44,000 clones, around 81% seen once. Material: peripheral blood, obtained on day 0 of AZD1222 vaccination. These receptors came from an adult in good health.

This clone showed up just a few times. The chain employs TRBV10-3 and TRBJ1-1, with a possible D match to TRBD1 (5 bases). This CDR3 is built from 15 residues. V dropped 2 bases and J dropped 1 base, with 11 bases sitting between them. The germline V gene encodes CDR1 ENHRY and CDR2 SYGVKD. CDR3 DNA sequence: TGTGCCATCAGTGAGGCGTCGGGGGGGAACACTGAAGCTTTCTTT. This encodes CAISEASGGNTEAFF.

This clone was seen only once. The gene calls are TRBV7-9 and TRBJ2-3; weak D call: TRBD2 (6 bases). CDR1 and CDR2 from the germline V gene are SEHNR and FQNEAQ (reference sequence). The CDR3 has 14 residues. With 5 bases removed from V and 1 base from J, the gap between germline ends came to 10 bases. The CDR3 region has the DNA TGTGCCAGCAGCCGCGAGCGGGGCACAGATACGCAGTATTTT. It is translated as CASSRERGTDTQYF.

This chain uses TRBV6-2 or TRBV6-3 with TRBJ2-3; D ambiguous. The CDR3 contains 14 residues. Trimming shortened V by 2 bases and J by 0 bases, and 6 bases separated the two germline ends. Germline V gives CDR1 MNHEY, CDR2 SVGEGT. CDR3: CASSYGYSTDTQYF. The CDR3 nucleotides read TGTGCCAGCAGTTACGGGTATAGCACAGATACGCAGTATTTT.

The CDR3 sequence is CASNMQGNQPQHF. Written as DNA, the CDR3 is TGTGCCAGCAACATGCAGGGGAATCAGCCCCAGCATTTT. The V and J genes are TRBV2 and TRBJ1-5; a possible D gene is TRBD1 (6 bases). Germline loops: CDR1 SNHLY, CDR2 FYNNEI. The CDR3 runs to 13 residues. V lost 7 bases, J lost 4 bases, and 11 bases lay in between.

The chain joins TRBV11-3 to TRBJ2-5, with 11 bases lining up with TRBD2. After removal of 5 bases from V and 6 bases from J, the junction contained 8 bases not matched to a gene. Germline-derived CDR1 and CDR2 are SGHNT and YENEEA. The CDR3 length is 15 residues. The CDR3 reads CASSELAGGPQTQYF. Written as DNA, the CDR3 is TGTGCCAGCAGCGAGTTAGCGGGGGGGCCTCAGACCCAGTACTTC.

V usage is TRBV5-6 and J usage is TRBJ1-2, with D perhaps TRBD1 (5 bases). Trimming removed 4 bases from V and 7 bases from J, with 14 bases in between. Germline assignment: CDR1 SGHDT and CDR2 YYEEEE. This CDR3 has 13 amino acids. CDR3 protein: CASSPGLDSGYTF. In nucleotides, the CDR3 is TGTGCCAGCAGCCCGGGACTTGATAGTGGCTACACCTTC.

The chain employs TRBV3-1 (or the pseudogene TRBV3-2) and TRBJ1-5; the match to TRBD1 covers 8 bases. CDR1 is LGHDT, CDR2 YNNKEL, per germline (reference sequence). This CDR3 region has 16 residues. The junction had 8 bases not matched to a gene; V was cut back by 1 base and J by 6 bases. CDR3 DNA: TGTGCCAGCAGCCAAGGGACAGGGCCGTCTAGTCAGCCCCAGCATTTT. Protein sequence: CASSQGTGPSSQPQHF.

The chain joins TRBV3-1 (or the pseudogene TRBV3-2) to TRBJ2-5, with TRBD2 identical over 8 bases. Germline V gene data show CDR1 as LGHDT and CDR2 as YNNKEL (reference sequence). V shed 0 bases and J 1 base; nucleotides not matched to a gene: 10. CDR3 length: 18 residues. The CDR3: CASSQDGSSGGRQETQYF. CDR3 DNA: TGTGCCAGCAGCCAAGATGGGTCCAGCGGGGGCCGCCAAGAGACCCAGTACTTC.

This clone was detected a few times. The V and J genes are TRBV12-3 or TRBV12-4 and TRBJ1-2, with a possible D match to TRBD1 (6 bases). The ends were cut back, 5 bases at V and 3 bases at J, with 10 bases in the middle. This CDR3 spans 13 amino acids. The CDR3 here is CASSPGHDYGYTF. In DNA form, the CDR3 reads TGTGCCAGCAGTCCGGGACATGACTATGGCTACACCTTC.

V usage is TRBV5-1 and J usage is TRBJ1-2; the D is unclear. The CDR3 is 14 residues long. Looked up from germline, CDR1 is SGHRS and CDR2 is YFSETQ. V was clipped by 0 bases and J by 4 bases, with 10 bases between them. CDR3 in amino acids: CASSLGPGPYGYTF. The CDR3, as DNA: TGCGCCAGCAGCTTGGGCCCAGGACCCTATGGCTACACCTTC.

The J gene is TRBJ1-4, the V gene TRBV18; 7 bases align to TRBD1. The CDR3 length is 14 residues. CDR1 and CDR2 (germline): KGHSH, LQKENI. Germline trimming cut 5 bases from V and 14 bases from J; bases unmatched to any gene: 14. CDR3 residues: CASSGGDSPSRLFF. CDR3 in DNA: TGTGCCAGCTCAGGGGGGGACAGTCCCTCTAGGCTGTTTTTT.

A note on this clone: The same CDR3 also results from other DNA sequences found in this sample. For the CDR3, the DNA is TGTGCCACCAGTGGAGGCTACGAGCAGTACTTC. Translating gives CATSGGYEQYF. This chain connects TRBV24-1 to TRBJ2-7; D call uncertain. V gave up 5 bases and J gave up 3 bases, with 4 bases separating them. CDR1 and CDR2 from the germline V gene are KGHDR and SFDVKD. There are 11 residues in the CDR3.

This chain links TRBV28 with TRBJ1-1; tentatively, D is TRBD1 (5 bases). Trimming removed 3 bases from V and 0 bases from J, with 11 bases in between. There are 15 residues in the CDR3. CDR1 is MDHEN, CDR2 SYDVKM, per germline. The chain's CDR3 is CASSFHRTLNTEAFF. In nucleotides, the CDR3 is TGTGCCAGCAGTTTCCACAGGACCTTGAACACTGAAGCTTTCTTT.